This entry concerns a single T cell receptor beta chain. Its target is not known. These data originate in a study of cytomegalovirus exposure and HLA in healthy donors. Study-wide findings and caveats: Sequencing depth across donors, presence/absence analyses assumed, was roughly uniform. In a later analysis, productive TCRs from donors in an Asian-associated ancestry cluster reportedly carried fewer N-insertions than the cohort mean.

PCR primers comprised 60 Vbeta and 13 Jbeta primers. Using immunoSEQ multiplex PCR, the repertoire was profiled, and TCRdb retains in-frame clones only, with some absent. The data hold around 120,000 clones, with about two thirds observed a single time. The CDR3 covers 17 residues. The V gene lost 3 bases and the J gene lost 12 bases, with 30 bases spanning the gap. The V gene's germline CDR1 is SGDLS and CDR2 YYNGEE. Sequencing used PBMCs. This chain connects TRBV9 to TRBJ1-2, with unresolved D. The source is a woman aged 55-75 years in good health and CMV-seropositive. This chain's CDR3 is CASSAEHSRPRERKHTF. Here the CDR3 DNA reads TGTGCCAGCAGCGCGGAACATTCACGCCCACGGGAAAGGAAACACACCTTC.